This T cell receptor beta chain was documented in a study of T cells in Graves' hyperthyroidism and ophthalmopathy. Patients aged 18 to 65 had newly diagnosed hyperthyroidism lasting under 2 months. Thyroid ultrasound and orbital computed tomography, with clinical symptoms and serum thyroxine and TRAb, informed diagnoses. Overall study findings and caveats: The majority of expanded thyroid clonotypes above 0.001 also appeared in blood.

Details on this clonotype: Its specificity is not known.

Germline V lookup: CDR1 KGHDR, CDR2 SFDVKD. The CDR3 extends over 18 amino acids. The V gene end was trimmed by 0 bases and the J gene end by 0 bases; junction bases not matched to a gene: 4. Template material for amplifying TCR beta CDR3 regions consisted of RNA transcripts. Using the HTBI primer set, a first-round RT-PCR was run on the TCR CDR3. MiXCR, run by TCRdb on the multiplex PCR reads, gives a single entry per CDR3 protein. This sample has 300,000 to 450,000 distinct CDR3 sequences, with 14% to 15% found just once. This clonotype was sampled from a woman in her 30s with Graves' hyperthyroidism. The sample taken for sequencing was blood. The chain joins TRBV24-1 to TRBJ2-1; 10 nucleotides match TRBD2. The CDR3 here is CATSDLQPSGSSYNEQFF. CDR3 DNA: TGTGCCACCAGTGATTTGCAGCCTAGCGGGAGCTCCTACAATGAGCAGTTCTTC.